This T cell receptor (beta chain) was sequenced during a study of CD8+CD57+ T cells in acquired aplastic anemia. Study information: Average DNA yield from sorted CD4+ and CD8+ cells was around 3.2 ug. Healthy donors gave 11 million or so reads on average for CD4+ cells. Notes on the study in general: Both patients and controls carried the same twenty-nine CD8+ CDR3 sequences.

Germline assignment: CDR1 KGHDR and CDR2 SFDVKD. The CDR3 spans 16 residues. This clonotype has just one count. Its matching antigen is unknown. One junction end does not reproduce the germline sequence, and a read error may be involved. The template for TCR beta VDJ and CDR3 sequence profiling was genomic DNA. Each CDR3 protein gets one entry after TCRdb re-called the reads with MiXCR. The sample carries around 140,000 distinct CDR3 sequences, about 40% recorded once. V gene TRBV24-1 combines with J gene TRBJ2-3; 11 bases map to TRBD1. The sample consisted of sorted CD4+, CD8+, or CD8+CD57+ T cells (not recorded which) from PBMCs. The TCR comes from a human donor in good health, serving as a control. The CDR3 loop reads CATSDGDRGSTDAQYF. The CDR3 bases are TGTGCCACCAGTGATGGGGACAGGGGGAGCACAGATGCGCAGTATTTT.